The entry that follows covers one TCR beta chain sequence. The data stem from a study of blood T cell repertoires in COVID-19. In the authors' methods: It was from reference gene primer amplification that nucleated cell counts were estimated. Data came from immunoSEQ multiplex PCR; TCRdb stores just in-frame clones and leaves some out. For V, J and clone size, that table is used; D and trimming come from the DNA. The data show 59,000 or so clones, 75% to 85% seen once. Specimen: peripheral blood. The receptor was derived from a human donor in a cohort sampled during active COVID-19.

Here the CDR3 DNA reads TGTGCTAGTGGCCCCCACACCACGCCCCAGCATTTT. Translated: CASGPHTTPQHF. The chain links TRBV12-5 to TRBJ1-5; D is ambiguous. Trimming took off 6 bases at V and 9 bases at J, with 12 bases between the two ends. This CDR3 has 12 amino acids. Germline lookup yields CDR1 LGHNT and CDR2 FRNRAP.